This T cell receptor beta chain was sequenced during a study of response to subunit inactivated influenza vaccine. TCRdb reanalysed the RT-PCR reads using MiXCR and keeps one entry per CDR3 protein. The sample has some 570,000 distinct CDR3 sequences, approximately 10% seen once. This clonotype has a handful of counts. The CDR3 covers 15 residues. V dropped 7 bases and J dropped 6 bases, with 18 bases sitting between them. These data also featured in a second study, about T cells expressing NK-cell markers. According to that study: Beta-chain TCR cDNA was generated via 5'RACE template switching with UMIs.

The V call is TRBV12-3 or TRBV12-4, the J call TRBJ2-2; D is perhaps TRBD1 (5 bases). This TCR derives from a man aged 45-65 years who received an inactivated influenza vaccine. This specimen was PBMCs from blood, taken on the day of vaccination. The CDR3 spells CASTSGSHRAGELFF. The CDR3 bases are TGTGCCAGCACTTCAGGGTCCCACCGGGCCGGGGAGCTGTTTTTT.